This T cell receptor (beta chain) was identified during a study of T cell responses to AZD1222 COVID-19 vaccine. Study-wide results and limits: When two AZD1222 doses had been given, Spike-specific TCR breadth and depth rose.

This clone was seen just once. Its specificity is not known. Trimming took 4 bases from V and 5 from J, leaving 12 bases between them. Germline assignment: CDR1 PRHDT and CDR2 FYEKMQ (reference sequence). CDR3 length: 14 amino acids. Assay used: immunoSEQ multiplex PCR; TCRdb lists only in-frame clones, some missing. This sample has 160,000 or so clones, with around 90% found just once. This TCR was sampled from an adult who received the AZD1222 COVID-19 vaccine. The sample was peripheral blood, taken 28 days after the second AZD1222 dose. This chain joins TRBV13 and TRBJ2-1; D is unclear. The CDR3 loop reads CASSSRYLHNEQFF. Here the CDR3 DNA reads TGTGCCAGCAGCTCAAGATATCTACACAATGAGCAGTTCTTC.